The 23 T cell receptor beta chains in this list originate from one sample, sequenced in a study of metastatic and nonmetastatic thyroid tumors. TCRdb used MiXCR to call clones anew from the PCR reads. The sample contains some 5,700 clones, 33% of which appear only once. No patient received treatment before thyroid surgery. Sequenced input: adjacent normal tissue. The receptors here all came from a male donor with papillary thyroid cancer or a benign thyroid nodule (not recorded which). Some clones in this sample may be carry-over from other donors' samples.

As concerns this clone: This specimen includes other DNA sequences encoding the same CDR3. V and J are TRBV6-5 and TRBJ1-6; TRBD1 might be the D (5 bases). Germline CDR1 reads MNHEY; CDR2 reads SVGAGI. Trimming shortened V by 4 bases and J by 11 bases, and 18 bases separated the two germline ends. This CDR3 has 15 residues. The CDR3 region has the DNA TGTGCCAGCAGTTTGGGGGTTGCCCCTGGGGCACCCCTCCACTTT. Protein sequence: CASSLGVAPGAPLHF.

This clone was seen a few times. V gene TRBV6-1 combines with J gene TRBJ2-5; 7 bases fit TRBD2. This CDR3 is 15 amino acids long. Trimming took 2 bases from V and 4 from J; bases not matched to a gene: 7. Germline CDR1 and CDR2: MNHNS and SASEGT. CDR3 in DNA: TGTGCCAGCAGTGAACTAGCGGTAGGGCCAGAGACCCAGTACTTC. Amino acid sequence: CASSELAVGPETQYF.

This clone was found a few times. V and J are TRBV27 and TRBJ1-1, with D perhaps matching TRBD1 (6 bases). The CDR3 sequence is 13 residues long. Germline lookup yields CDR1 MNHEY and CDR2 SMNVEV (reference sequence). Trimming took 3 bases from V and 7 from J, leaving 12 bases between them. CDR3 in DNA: TGTGCCAGCAGTTTTCAGGGGTTTAATGAAGCTTTCTTT. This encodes CASSFQGFNEAFF.

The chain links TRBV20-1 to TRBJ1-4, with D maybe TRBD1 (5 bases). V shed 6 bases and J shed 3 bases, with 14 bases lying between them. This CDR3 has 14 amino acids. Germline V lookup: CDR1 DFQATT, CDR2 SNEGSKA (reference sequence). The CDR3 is CSAARGAPNEKLFF. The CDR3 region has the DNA TGCAGTGCCGCCAGAGGGGCCCCTAATGAAAAACTGTTTTTT.

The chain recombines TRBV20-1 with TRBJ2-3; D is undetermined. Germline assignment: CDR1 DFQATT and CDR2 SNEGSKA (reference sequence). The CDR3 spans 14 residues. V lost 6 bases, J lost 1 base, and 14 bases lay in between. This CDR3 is CSAELGVRTDTQYF. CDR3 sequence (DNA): TGCAGTGCGGAACTTGGGGTACGCACAGATACGCAGTATTTT.

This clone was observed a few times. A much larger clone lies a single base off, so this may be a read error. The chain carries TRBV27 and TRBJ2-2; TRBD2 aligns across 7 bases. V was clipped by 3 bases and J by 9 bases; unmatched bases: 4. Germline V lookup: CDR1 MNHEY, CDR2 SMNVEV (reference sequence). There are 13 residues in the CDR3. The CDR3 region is CASSFSGLRELFF. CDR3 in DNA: TGTGCCAGCAGTTTTAGCGGGTTAAGGGAGCTGTTTTTT.

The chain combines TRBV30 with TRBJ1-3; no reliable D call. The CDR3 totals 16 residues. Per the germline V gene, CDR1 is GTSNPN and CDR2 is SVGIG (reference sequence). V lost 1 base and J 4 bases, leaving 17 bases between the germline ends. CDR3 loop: CAWSAGAPGGGNTIYF. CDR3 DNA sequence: TGTGCCTGGAGTGCAGGTGCTCCTGGTGGAGGAAACACCATATATTTT. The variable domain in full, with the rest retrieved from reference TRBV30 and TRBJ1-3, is SQTIHQWPATLVQPVGSPLSLECTVEGTSNPNLYWYRQAAGRGLQLLFYSVGIGQISSEVPQNLSASRPQDRQFILSSKKLLLSDSGFYLCAWSAGAPGGGNTIYFGEGSWLTVV.

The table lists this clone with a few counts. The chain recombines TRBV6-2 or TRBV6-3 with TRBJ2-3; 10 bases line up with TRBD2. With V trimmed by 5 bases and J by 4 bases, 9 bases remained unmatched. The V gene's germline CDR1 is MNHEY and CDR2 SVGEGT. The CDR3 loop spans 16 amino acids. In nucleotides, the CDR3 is TGTGCCAGCAGTGGGGCTAGCGGGAGTCGGTCAGATACGCAGTATTTT. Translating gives CASSGASGSRSDTQYF.

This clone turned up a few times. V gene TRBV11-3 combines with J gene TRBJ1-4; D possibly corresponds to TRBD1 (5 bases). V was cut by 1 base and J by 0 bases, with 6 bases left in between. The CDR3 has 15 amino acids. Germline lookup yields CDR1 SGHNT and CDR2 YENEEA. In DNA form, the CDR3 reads TGTGCCAGCAGCTTAGGACAGTCAACTAATGAAAAACTGTTTTTT. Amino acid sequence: CASSLGQSTNEKLFF.

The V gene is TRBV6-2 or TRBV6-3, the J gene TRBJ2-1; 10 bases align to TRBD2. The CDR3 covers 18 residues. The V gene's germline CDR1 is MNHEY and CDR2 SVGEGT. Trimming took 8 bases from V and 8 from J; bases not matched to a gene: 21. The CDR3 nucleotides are TGTGCCAGCGGTAACCCAGCGGGAGGGCCGCGGTTGATCGATGAGCAGTTCTTC. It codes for CASGNPAGGPRLIDEQFF.

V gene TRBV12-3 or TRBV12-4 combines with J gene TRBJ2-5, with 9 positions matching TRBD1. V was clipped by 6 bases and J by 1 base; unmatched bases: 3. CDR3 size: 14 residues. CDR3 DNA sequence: TGTGCCAGCAGCCCACAGGGGGCCCAAGAGACCCAGTACTTC. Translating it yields CASSPQGAQETQYF.

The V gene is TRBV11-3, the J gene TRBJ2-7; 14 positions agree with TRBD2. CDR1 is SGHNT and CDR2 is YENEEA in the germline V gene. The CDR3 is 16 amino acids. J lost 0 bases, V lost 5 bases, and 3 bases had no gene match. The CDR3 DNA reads TGTGCCAGCAGCCCGGGACTAGCGGGAGCCTCCTACGAGCAGTACTTC. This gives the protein CASSPGLAGASYEQYF.

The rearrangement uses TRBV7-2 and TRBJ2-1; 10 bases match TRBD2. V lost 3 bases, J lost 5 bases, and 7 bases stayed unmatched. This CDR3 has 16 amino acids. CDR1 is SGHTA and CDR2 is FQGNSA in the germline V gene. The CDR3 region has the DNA TGTGCCAGCAGCTTCGCCTCTAGCGGGAGAGACAATGAGCAGTTCTTC. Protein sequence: CASSFASSGRDNEQFF.

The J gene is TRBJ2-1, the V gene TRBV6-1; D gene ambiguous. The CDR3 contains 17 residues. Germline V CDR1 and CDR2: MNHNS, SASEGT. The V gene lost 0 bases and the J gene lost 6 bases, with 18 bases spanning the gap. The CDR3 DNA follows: TGTGCCAGCAGTGAAGCGCTCAGAAAGGGATTTGGCAATGAGCAGTTCTTC. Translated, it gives CASSEALRKGFGNEQFF.

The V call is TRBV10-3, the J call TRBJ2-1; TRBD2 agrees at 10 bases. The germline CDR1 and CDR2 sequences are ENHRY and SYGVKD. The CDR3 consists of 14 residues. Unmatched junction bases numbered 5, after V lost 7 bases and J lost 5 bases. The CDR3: CAIMASGGNNEQFF. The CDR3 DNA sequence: TGTGCCATCATGGCTAGCGGGGGAAACAATGAGCAGTTCTTC.

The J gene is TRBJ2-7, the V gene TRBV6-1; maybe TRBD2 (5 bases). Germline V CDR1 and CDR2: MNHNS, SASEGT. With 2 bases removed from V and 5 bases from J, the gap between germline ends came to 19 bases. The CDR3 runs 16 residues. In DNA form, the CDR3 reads TGTGCCAGCAGTGAATCCAGCGGAGTCGGTATCGACGAGCAGTACTTC. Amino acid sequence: CASSESSGVGIDEQYF.

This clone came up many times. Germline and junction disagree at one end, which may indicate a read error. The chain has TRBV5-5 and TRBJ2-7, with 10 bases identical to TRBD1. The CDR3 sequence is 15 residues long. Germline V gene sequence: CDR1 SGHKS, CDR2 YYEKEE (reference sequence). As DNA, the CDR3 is TGTGCCGGCAGCTCCACGTCCGGGACAGGGGTCGAGCGGTACTTC. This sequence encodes CAGSSTSGTGVERYF.

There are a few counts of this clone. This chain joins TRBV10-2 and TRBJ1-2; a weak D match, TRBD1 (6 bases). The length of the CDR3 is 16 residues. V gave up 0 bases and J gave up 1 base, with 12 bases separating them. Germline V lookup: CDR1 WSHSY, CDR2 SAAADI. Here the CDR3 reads CASSESPGARNYGYTF. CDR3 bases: TGCGCCAGCAGTGAGTCCCCGGGGGCGCGTAACTATGGCTACACCTTC.

CDR3 in DNA: TGTGCCAGCATCAAACACACAGGGGGAGTGGTGAGTGAGCAGTTCTTC. Translation gives CASIKHTGGVVSEQFF. The V and J genes are TRBV6-1 and TRBJ2-1; TRBD1 aligns across 8 bases. V gave up 7 bases and J gave up 9 bases; unmatched junction bases: 17. The CDR3 length is 16 residues. The germline V gene encodes CDR1 MNHNS and CDR2 SASEGT.

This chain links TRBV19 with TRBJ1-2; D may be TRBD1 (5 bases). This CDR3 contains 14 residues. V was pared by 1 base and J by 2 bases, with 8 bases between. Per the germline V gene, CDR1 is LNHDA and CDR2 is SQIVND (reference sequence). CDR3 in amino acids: CASSIGGGNYGYTF. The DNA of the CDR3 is TGTGCCAGTAGTATAGGGGGCGGAAACTATGGCTACACCTTC. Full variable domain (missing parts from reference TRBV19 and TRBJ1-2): DGGITQSPKYLFRKEGQNVTLSCEQNLNHDAMYWYRQDPGQGLRLIYYSQIVNDFQKGDIAEGYSVSREKKESFPLTVTSAQKNPTAFYLCASSIGGGNYGYTFGSGTRLTVV.

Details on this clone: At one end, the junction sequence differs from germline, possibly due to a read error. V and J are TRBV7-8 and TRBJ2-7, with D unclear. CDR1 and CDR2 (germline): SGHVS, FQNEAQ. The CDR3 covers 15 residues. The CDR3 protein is CTSSDVSGDVYEQHF. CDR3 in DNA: TGTACCAGCAGCGACGTATCTGGAGACGTCTACGAGCAGCACTTC.

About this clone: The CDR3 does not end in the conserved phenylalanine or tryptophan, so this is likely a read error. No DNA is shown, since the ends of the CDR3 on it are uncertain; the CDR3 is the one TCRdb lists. CDR3 region: CATRRAQALGGYTI. The chain employs TRBV15 and TRBJ1-2. Germline lookup yields CDR1 LNHNV and CDR2 YYDKDF (reference sequence). 14 amino acids form the CDR3, both terminal residues included.

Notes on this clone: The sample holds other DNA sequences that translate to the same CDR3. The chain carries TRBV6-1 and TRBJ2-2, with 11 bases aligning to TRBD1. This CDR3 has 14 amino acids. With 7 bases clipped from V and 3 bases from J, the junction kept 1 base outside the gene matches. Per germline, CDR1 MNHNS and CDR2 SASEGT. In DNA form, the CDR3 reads TGTGCCAGCATGGGACAGGGGGACACCGGGGAGCTGTTTTTT. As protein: CASMGQGDTGELFF.